The subject of this entry is one T cell receptor (beta chain). The antigen is undetermined. The sample comes from a study of radiotherapy plus CTLA-4 blockade in lung cancer. Study-level points and caveats: Blood-borne expansion of tumor-derived TCR clones followed radiotherapy plus ipilimumab.

Sequenced by immunoSEQ multiplex PCR; TCRdb stores in-frame clones only, minus some. The table records roughly 53,000 clones, just under 85% of them present only once. The CDR3 loop spans 17 amino acids. Trimming took off 4 bases at V and 0 bases at J, with 17 bases between the two ends. Per germline, CDR1 SGHDT and CDR2 YYEEEE. Sequences were derived from peripheral blood, sampled from a patient treated with radiotherapy plus ipilimumab. This receptor was obtained from a human donor with non-small cell lung cancer whose response to radiotherapy plus ipilimumab could not be evaluated. The V call is TRBV5-6, the J call TRBJ1-5; D gene uncertain. In DNA form, the CDR3 reads TGTGCCAGCAGCAGGGCGGGGAACGACCTTAGCAATCAGCCCCAGCATTTT. This gives the protein CASSRAGNDLSNQPQHF.